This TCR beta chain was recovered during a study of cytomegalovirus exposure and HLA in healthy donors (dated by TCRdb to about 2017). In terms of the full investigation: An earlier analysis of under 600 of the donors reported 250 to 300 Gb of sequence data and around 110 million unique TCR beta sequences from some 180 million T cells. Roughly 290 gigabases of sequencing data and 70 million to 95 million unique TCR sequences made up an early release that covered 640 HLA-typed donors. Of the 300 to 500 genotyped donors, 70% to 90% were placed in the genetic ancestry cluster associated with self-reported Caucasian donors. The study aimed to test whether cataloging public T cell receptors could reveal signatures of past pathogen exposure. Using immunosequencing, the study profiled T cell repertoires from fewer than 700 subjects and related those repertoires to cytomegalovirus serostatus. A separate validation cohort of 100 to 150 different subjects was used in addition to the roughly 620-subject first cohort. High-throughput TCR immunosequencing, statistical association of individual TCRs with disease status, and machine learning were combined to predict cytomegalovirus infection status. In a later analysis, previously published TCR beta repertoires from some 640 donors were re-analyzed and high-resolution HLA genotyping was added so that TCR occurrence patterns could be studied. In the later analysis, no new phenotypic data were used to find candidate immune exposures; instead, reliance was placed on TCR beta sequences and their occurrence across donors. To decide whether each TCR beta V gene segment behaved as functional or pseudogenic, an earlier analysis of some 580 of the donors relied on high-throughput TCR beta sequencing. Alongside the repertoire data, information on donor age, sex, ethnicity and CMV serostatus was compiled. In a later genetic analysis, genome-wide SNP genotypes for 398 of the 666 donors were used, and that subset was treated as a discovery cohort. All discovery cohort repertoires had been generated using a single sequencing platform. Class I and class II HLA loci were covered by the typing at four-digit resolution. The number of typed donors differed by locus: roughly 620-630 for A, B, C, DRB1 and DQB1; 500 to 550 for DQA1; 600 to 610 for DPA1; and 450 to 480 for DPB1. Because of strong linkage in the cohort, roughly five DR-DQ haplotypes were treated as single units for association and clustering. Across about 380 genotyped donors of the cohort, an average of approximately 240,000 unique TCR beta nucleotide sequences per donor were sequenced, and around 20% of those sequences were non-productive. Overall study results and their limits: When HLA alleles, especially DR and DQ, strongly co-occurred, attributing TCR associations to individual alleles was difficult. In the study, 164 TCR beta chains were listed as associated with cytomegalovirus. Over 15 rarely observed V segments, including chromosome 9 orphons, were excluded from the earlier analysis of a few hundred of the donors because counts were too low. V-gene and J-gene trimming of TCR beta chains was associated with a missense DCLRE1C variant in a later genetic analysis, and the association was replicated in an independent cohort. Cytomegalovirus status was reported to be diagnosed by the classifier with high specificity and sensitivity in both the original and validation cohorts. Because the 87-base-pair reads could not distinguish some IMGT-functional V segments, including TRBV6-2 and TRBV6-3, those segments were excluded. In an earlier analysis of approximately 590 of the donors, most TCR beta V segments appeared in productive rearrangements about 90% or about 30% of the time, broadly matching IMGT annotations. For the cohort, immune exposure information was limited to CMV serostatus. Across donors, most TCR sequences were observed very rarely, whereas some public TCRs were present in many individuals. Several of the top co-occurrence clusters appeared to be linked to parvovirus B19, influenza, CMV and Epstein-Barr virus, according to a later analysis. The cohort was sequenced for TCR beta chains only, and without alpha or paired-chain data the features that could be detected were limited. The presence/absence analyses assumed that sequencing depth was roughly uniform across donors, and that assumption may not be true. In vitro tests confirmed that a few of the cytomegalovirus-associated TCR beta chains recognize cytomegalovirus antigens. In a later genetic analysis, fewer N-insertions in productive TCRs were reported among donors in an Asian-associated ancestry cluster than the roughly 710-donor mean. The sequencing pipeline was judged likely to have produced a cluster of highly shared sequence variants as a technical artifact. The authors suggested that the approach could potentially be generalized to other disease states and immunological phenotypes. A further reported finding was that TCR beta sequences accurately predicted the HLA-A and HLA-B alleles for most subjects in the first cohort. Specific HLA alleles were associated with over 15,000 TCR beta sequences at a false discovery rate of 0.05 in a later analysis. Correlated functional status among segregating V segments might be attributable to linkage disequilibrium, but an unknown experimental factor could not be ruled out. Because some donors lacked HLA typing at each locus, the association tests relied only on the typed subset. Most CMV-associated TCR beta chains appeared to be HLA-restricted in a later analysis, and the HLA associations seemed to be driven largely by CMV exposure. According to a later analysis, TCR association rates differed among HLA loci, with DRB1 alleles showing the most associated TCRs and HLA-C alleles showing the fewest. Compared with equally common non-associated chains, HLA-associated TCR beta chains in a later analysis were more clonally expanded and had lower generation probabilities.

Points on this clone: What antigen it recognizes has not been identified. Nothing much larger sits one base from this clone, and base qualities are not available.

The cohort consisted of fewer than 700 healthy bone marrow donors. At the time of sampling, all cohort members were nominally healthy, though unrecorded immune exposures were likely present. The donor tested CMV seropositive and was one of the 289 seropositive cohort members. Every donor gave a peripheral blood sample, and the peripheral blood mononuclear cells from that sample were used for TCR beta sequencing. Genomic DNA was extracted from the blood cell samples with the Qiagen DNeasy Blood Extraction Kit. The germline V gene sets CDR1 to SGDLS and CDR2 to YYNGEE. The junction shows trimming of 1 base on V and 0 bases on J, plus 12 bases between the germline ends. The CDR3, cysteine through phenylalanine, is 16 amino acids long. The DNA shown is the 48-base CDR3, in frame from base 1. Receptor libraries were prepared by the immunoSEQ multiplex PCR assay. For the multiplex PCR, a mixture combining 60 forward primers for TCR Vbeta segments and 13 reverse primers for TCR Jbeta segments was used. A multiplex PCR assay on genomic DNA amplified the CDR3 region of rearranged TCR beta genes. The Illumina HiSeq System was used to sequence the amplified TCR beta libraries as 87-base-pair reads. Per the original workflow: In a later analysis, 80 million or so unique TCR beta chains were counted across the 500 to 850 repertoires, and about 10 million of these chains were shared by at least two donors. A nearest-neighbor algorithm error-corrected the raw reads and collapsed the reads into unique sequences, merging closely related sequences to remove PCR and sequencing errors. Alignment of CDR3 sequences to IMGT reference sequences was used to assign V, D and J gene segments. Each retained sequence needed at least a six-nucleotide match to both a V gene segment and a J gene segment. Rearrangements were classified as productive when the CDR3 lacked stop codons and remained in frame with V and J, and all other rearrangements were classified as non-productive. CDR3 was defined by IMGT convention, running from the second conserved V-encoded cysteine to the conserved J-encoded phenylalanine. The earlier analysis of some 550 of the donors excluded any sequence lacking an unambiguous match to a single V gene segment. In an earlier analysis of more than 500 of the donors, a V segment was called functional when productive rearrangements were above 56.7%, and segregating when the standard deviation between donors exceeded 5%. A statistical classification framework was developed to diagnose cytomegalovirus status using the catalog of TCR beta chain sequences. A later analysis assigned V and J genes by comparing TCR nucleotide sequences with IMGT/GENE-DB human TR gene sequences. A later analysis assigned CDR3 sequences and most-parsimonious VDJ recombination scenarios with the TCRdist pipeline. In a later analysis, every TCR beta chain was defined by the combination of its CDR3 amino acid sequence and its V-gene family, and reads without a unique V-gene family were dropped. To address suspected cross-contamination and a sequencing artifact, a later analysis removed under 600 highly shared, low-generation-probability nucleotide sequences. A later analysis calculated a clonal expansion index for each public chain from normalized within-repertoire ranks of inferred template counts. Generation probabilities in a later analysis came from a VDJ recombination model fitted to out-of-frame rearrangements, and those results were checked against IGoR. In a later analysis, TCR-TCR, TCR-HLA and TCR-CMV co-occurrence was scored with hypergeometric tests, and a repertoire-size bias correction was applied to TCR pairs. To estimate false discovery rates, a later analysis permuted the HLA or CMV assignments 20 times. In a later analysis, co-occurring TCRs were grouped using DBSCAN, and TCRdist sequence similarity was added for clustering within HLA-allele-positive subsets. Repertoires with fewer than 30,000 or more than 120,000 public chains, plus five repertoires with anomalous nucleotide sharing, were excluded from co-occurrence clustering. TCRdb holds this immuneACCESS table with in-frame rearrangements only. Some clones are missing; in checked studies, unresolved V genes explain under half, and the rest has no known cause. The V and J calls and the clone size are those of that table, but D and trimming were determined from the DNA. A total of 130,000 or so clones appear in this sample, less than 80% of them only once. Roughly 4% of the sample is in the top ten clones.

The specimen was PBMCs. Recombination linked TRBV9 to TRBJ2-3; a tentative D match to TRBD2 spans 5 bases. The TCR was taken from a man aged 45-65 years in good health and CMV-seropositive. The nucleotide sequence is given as TGTGCCAGCAGCGTACGGAGCGGCTCTAGCACAGATACGCAGTATTTT. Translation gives CASSVRSGSSTDTQYF.